This T cell receptor (beta chain) emerged from a study of cytomegalovirus exposure and HLA in healthy donors. The germline V gene has CDR1 SGHDT and CDR2 YYEEEE. The CDR3 totals 18 residues. Trimming at V came to 4 bases and at J to 6 bases, leaving 16 bases not matched to a gene. Study conclusions and caveats: The classifier reportedly diagnosed cytomegalovirus status with high specificity and sensitivity. Highly shared variants forming one cluster were likely a sequencing artifact.

Points on this clone: Antigen specificity is unknown.

PCR employed 60 Vbeta and 13 Jbeta primers. Libraries were prepared by immunoSEQ multiplex PCR; TCRdb keeps only in-frame clonotypes and omits some of them. The sample consists of 95,000 to 150,000 clones, over 60% of them appearing once. The sequenced sample consisted of PBMCs. V gene TRBV5-6 combines with J gene TRBJ2-2, with TRBD1 matching over 9 bases. This TCR was sampled from a woman in her thirties in good health and CMV-seropositive. The CDR3 loop reads CASSGDLGTGKKAGELFF. In nucleotides, the CDR3 is TGTGCCAGCAGCGGGGACCTTGGGACAGGGAAAAAGGCCGGGGAGCTGTTTTTT.